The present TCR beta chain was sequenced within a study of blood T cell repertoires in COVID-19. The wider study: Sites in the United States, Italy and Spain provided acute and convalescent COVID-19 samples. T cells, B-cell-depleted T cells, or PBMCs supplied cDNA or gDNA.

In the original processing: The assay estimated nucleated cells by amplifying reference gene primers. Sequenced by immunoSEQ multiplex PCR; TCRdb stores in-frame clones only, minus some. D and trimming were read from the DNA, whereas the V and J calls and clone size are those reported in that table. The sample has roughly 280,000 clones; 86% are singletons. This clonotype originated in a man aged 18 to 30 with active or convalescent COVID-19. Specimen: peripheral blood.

CDR3: CSVEDGGQVSYEQYF. In nucleotides, the CDR3 is TGCAGCGTTGAAGATGGGGGACAGGTATCCTACGAGCAGTACTTC. The chain has TRBV29-1 and TRBJ2-7; 8 bases agree with TRBD1. The CDR3 has 15 amino acids. From germline, CDR1 is SQVTM and CDR2 ANQGSEA. V shed 0 bases, J shed 1 base, and the junction held 5 bases outside the gene matches.